One sample yielded the 25 T cell receptor beta chains listed below, sequenced in a study of cytomegalovirus exposure and HLA in healthy donors (dated by TCRdb to 2017 to 2019). The method behind the library was the immunoSEQ multiplex PCR assay. For the multiplex PCR, a mixture combining 60 forward primers for TCR Vbeta segments and 13 reverse primers for TCR Jbeta segments was used. Held by TCRdb, this immuneACCESS table contains in-frame sequences only and omits some clones. Under half of the omission traces to an unresolved V gene where checked; the cause of the rest is unknown. Counted in this sample were some 190,000 clones; about 80% of them appeared once. Together, the top ten hold roughly 3.2% of the sample. Source material: PBMCs. The receptors originated from a man between 40 and 49 years old in good health and CMV-seropositive.

The V and J genes are TRBV5-1 and TRBJ2-1, with a weak D call TRBD2 (8 bases). The CDR3 has 15 amino acids. V shed 2 bases and J shed 8 bases, with 17 bases lying between them. CDR1 is SGHRS, CDR2 YFSETQ, per germline. The CDR3 spells CASSFAGGTGDEQFF. The DNA of the CDR3 is TGCGCCAGCAGCTTTGCGGGGGGTACAGGGGATGAGCAGTTCTTC.

This rearrangement joins TRBV13 to TRBJ2-7; D ambiguous. V lost 5 bases to trimming and J lost 4 bases, with 9 bases between them. CDR3 length: 12 amino acids. The germline V gene has CDR1 PRHDT and CDR2 FYEKMQ (reference sequence). The CDR3 here is CASSATGYEQYF. CDR3 in DNA: TGTGCCAGCAGCGCGACGGGTTACGAGCAGTACTTC.

As regards this clone: The conserved phenylalanine or tryptophan normally closing the CDR3 is absent here, so this likely arose from a read error. J is TRBJ1-2 and V is TRBV6-1; 9 positions agree with TRBD1. With 5 bases clipped from V and 1 base from J, the junction kept 5 bases outside the gene matches. Germline V gene data show CDR1 as MNHNS and CDR2 as SASEGT. The CDR3 extends over 15 amino acids. The CDR3 region is CASSNGQGRNYGYTL. The DNA of the CDR3 is TGTGCCAGCAGTAACGGACAGGGGCGTAACTATGGCTACACCCTC.

The chain links TRBV29-1 to TRBJ2-5; D is perhaps TRBD2 (6 bases). The V end lost 6 bases, the J end lost 4 bases, and 12 bases lay between the germline ends. The CDR3 covers 12 residues. Germline CDR1 and CDR2: SQVTM and ANQGSEA. Here the CDR3 DNA reads TGCAGCGTAAAGAGGGGAGGAGAGACCCAGTACTTC. Translating it yields CSVKRGGETQYF.

This clone was counted once. This chain connects TRBV6-1 to TRBJ2-7, with TRBD1 matching 7 bases. Germline V gene lookup returns CDR1 MNHNS and CDR2 SASEGT. The junction had 9 bases not matched to a gene; V was cut back by 1 base and J by 6 bases. The CDR3 has 15 amino acids. CDR3 sequence: CASSEVGGSLVEQYF. The CDR3 DNA is TGTGCCAGCAGTGAAGTAGGGGGCTCCCTCGTCGAGCAGTACTTC.

J is TRBJ2-7 and V is TRBV30; 9 bases are a match to TRBD1. This CDR3 region has 14 residues. With V trimmed by 2 bases and J by 6 bases, 8 bases remained unmatched. Germline-derived CDR1 and CDR2 are GTSNPN and SVGIG (reference sequence). The CDR3 bases are TGTGCCTGGAGTTCACCGGGACAGGGTTCCGAGCAGTACTTC. Protein product: CAWSSPGQGSEQYF.

This clone was counted once. The chain is built from TRBV7-6 and TRBJ2-7; TRBD1 agrees at 11 bases. CDR3 size: 17 residues. Losses at the gene ends were 5 bases for V and 5 bases for J; bases not matched to a gene: 14. Looked up from germline, CDR1 is SGHVS and CDR2 is FNYEAQ. CDR3 sequence (DNA): TGTGCCAGCAGCCAACAGCCGGGACAGGGGGGGTTTAACGAGCAGTACTTC. Protein product: CASSQQPGQGGFNEQYF.

The chain is built from TRBV5-6 and TRBJ1-2, with D maybe TRBD1 (6 bases). The V gene lost 2 bases and the J gene lost 2 bases, with 16 bases spanning the gap. CDR3 size: 16 residues. Germline V gives CDR1 SGHDT, CDR2 YYEEEE. In DNA form, the CDR3 reads TGTGCCAGCAGCTTCTCGTTAGCAGGGGCGAACTATGGCTACACCTTC. It codes for CASSFSLAGANYGYTF.

J is TRBJ1-2 and V is TRBV29-1, with 9 bases aligning to TRBD1. V lost 4 bases, J lost 4 bases, and 4 bases stayed unmatched. This CDR3 is built from 13 residues. CDR1 and CDR2 from the germline V gene are SQVTM and ANQGSEA. The chain's CDR3 is CSVGTGALYGYTF. The CDR3 bases are TGCAGCGTTGGGACAGGGGCCCTCTATGGCTACACCTTC.

This chain uses TRBV6-5 with TRBJ2-4, with 7 nucleotides matching TRBD1. Germline loops: CDR1 MNHEY, CDR2 SVGAGI. The CDR3 length is 15 residues. V trimming: 5 bases; J trimming: 0 bases; junction bases outside the gene matches: 4. The CDR3 DNA reads as TGTGCCAGCAGTCGGGACAGAGTAGCCAAAAACATTCAGTACTTC. It specifies CASSRDRVAKNIQYF.

The gene calls are TRBV7-8 and TRBJ1-5, with D perhaps TRBD1 (5 bases). CDR1 and CDR2 (germline): SGHVS, FQNEAQ. V lost 5 bases and J lost 1, with 15 bases in between. This CDR3 region has 16 residues. Here the CDR3 DNA reads TGTGCCAGCAGCCCCCGGGACTGGGGGAGCAATCAGCCCCAGCATTTT. Protein product: CASSPRDWGSNQPQHF.

The gene calls are TRBV29-1 and TRBJ2-3, with D unresolved. V gave up 4 bases and J gave up 0 bases, with 11 bases separating them. Germline-derived CDR1 and CDR2 are SQVTM and ANQGSEA. The CDR3 consists of 14 residues. CDR3 DNA sequence: TGCAGCGTTGCGAACAGTCCTAGCACAGATACGCAGTATTTT. Protein: CSVANSPSTDTQYF.

With regard to this clone: Other nucleotide sequences from this sample produce the same CDR3. J is TRBJ2-1 and V is TRBV9; 9 positions agree with TRBD2. The CDR3 runs 15 residues. The V and J ends lost 2 bases and 3 bases, in that order; junction bases with no gene match: 3. CDR1 is SGDLS and CDR2 is YYNGEE in the germline V gene. The CDR3: CASSVGGRDYNEQFF. The CDR3, as DNA: TGTGCCAGCAGCGTGGGCGGGAGGGACTACAATGAGCAGTTCTTC. Filled out from reference TRBV9 and TRBJ2-1, the complete variable domain reads DSGVTQTPKHLITATGQRVTLRCSPRSGDLSVYWYQQSLDQGLQFLIQYYNGEERAKGNILERFSAQQFPDLHSELNLSSLELGDSALYFCASSVGGRDYNEQFFGPGTRLTVL.

The chain couples TRBV7-9 to TRBJ2-5; a possible D gene is TRBD1 (5 bases). The CDR3 consists of 15 residues. Deletions cut 2 bases from V and 4 bases from J, with 14 bases between. Germline CDR1 is SEHNR and CDR2 is FQNEAQ (reference sequence). The CDR3 region has the DNA TGTGCCAGCAGCTTAATCAGGGATTTGACAGAGACCCAGTACTTC. It codes for CASSLIRDLTETQYF. The full variable domain, in which reference TRBV7-9 and TRBJ2-5 provide the parts outside the CDR3, is DTGVSQNPRHKITKRGQNVTFRCDPISEHNRLYWYRQTLGQGPEFLTYFQNEAQLEKSRLLSDRFSAERPKGSFSTLEIQRTEQGDSAMYLCASSLIRDLTETQYFGPGTRLLVL.

The chain couples TRBV6-6 to TRBJ2-2, with D possibly matching TRBD2 (6 bases). The CDR3 contains 15 residues. Trimming pared 2 bases from V and 2 bases from J, leaving 9 bases between. Germline V gives CDR1 MNHNY, CDR2 SVGAGI (reference sequence). The CDR3 is CASSYLGTNTGELFF. The DNA for the CDR3 is TGTGCCAGCAGTTACCTAGGGACTAACACCGGGGAGCTGTTTTTT.

The chain employs TRBV7-2 and TRBJ2-4; D call uncertain. V lost 6 bases to trimming and J lost 1 base, with 10 bases between them. The CDR3 totals 14 residues. The germline gives CDR1 SGHTA, CDR2 FQGNSA. CDR3 bases: TGTGCCAGCAGGCCAAACTTGGCCAAAAACATTCAGTACTTC. The encoded protein is CASRPNLAKNIQYF.

The chain couples TRBV6-1 to TRBJ1-2; TRBD1 might be the D (6 bases). V dropped 4 bases and J dropped 8 bases, with 23 bases sitting between them. This CDR3 spans 16 amino acids. The germline V gene has CDR1 MNHNS and CDR2 SASEGT. For the CDR3, the DNA is TGTGCCAGCAGTGGCTCCCATTTGACAGGAATAGAGGGCTACACCTTC. As protein: CASSGSHLTGIEGYTF.

This rearrangement joins TRBV5-1 to TRBJ2-1, with 8 nucleotides matching TRBD1. The CDR3 covers 15 residues. The V gene end was trimmed by 2 bases and the J gene end by 0 bases; junction bases not matched to a gene: 1. Germline V gives CDR1 SGHRS, CDR2 YFSETQ. The CDR3 DNA is TGCGCCAGCAGCTTCGGACAGGGCTCCTACAATGAGCAGTTCTTC. Its protein product is CASSFGQGSYNEQFF.

The chain joins TRBV27 to TRBJ2-1, with D possibly TRBD1 on 5 matching bases. The CDR3 spans 15 residues. The germline V gene encodes CDR1 MNHEY and CDR2 SMNVEV (reference sequence). V lost 2 bases, J lost 2 bases, and 10 bases lay in between. The CDR3 sequence is CASSLETAAYNEQFF. In DNA form, the CDR3 reads TGTGCCAGCAGTTTAGAGACAGCCGCCTACAATGAGCAGTTCTTC.

This chain connects TRBV15 to TRBJ2-5, with unresolved D. With 0 bases removed from V and 0 bases from J, the gap between germline ends came to 14 bases. Germline V gene sequence: CDR1 LNHNV, CDR2 YYDKDF (reference sequence). The CDR3 covers 17 residues. The CDR3 region is CATSREFRSYYQETQYF. CDR3 sequence (DNA): TGTGCCACCAGCAGAGAGTTTAGGAGCTACTACCAAGAGACCCAGTACTTC.

This clone was detected only a few times. V and J are TRBV19 and TRBJ1-2; 8 bases line up with TRBD1. Losses at the gene ends were 6 bases for V and 2 bases for J; bases not matched to a gene: 17. The CDR3 contains 18 residues. Germline CDR1 and CDR2: LNHDA and SQIVND (reference sequence). The CDR3 reads CASSLVLTGVEGNYGYTF. CDR3 DNA: TGTGCCAGTAGCTTGGTCCTGACAGGGGTTGAGGGGAACTATGGCTACACCTTC. Drawing the rest from reference TRBV19 and TRBJ1-2, the complete variable domain is DGGITQSPKYLFRKEGQNVTLSCEQNLNHDAMYWYRQDPGQGLRLIYYSQIVNDFQKGDIAEGYSVSREKKESFPLTVTSAQKNPTAFYLCASSLVLTGVEGNYGYTFGSGTRLTVV.

The chain combines TRBV7-6 with TRBJ1-1; 7 bases align to TRBD1. The V gene end was trimmed by 5 bases and the J gene end by 3 bases; junction bases not matched to a gene: 6. This CDR3 contains 14 residues. The germline gives CDR1 SGHVS, CDR2 FNYEAQ. The CDR3 protein is CASSPGGSDTEAFF. For the CDR3, the DNA is TGTGCCAGCAGCCCAGGGGGTTCGGACACTGAAGCTTTCTTT.

This clone showed up just once. V and J are TRBV7-3 and TRBJ2-1; possibly TRBD2 for D (7 bases). Germline V gene data show CDR1 as SGHTA and CDR2 as FQGTGA. The germline V and J ends were trimmed by 5 bases and 7 bases, with 18 bases remaining between them. The CDR3 is 15 amino acids. The CDR3 region has the DNA TGTGCCAGCAGCCCCCGGGGGGCCTTCATTAATGAGCAGTTCTTC. Protein product: CASSPRGAFINEQFF.

The chain joins TRBV5-4 to TRBJ2-7; D gene uncertain. This CDR3 spans 13 amino acids. The ends were cut back, 2 bases at V and 0 bases at J, with 6 bases in the middle. Germline-derived CDR1 and CDR2 are SGHNT and YYREEE (reference sequence). The CDR3 reads CASSFPSSYEQYF. Written as DNA, the CDR3 is TGTGCCAGCAGCTTTCCCAGCTCCTACGAGCAGTACTTC.

V is TRBV5-6 and J is TRBJ1-2; D is undetermined. Germline CDR1 is SGHDT and CDR2 is YYEEEE. The CDR3 totals 12 residues. V gave up 2 bases and J gave up 8 bases, with 10 bases separating them. The CDR3: CASSLAEIGYTF. CDR3 DNA: TGTGCCAGCAGCTTAGCCGAGATCGGCTACACCTTC. Based on the CDR3 plus reference TRBV5-6 and TRBJ1-2, the full variable domain is DAGVTQSPTHLIKTRGQQVTLRCSPKSGHDTVSWYQQALGQGPQFIFQYYEEEERQRGNFPDRFSGHQFPNYSSELNVNALLLGDSALYLCASSLAEIGYTFGSGTRLTVV.